In its sample, the clone carrying this T cell receptor (beta chain) was seen once. The antigen remains undetermined. This entry is derived from a study of T cell responses to AZD1222 COVID-19 vaccine. Study-wide findings and caveats: White British people made up most donors, females outnumbered males, and clonal diversity was possibly underestimated. Researchers report vaccine-associated CD4 TCRs spanning spike, with dominance at 160-218 and 743-854.

Sequencing used immunoSEQ multiplex PCR; TCRdb keeps in-frame clones, though not all of them. The repertoire holds roughly 150,000 clones, with about 90% as singletons. Losses at the gene ends were 4 bases for V and 7 bases for J; bases not matched to a gene: 10. CDR3 length: 16 residues. CDR1 is SGHTA, CDR2 FQGNSA, per germline. The sequencing here drew on peripheral blood, taken on day 0 of AZD1222 vaccination. The chain combines TRBV7-2 with TRBJ2-1, with 10 bases matching TRBD2. The TCR comes from an adult in good health. Written as DNA, the CDR3 is TGTGCCAGCAGCTCTAGCGGGGGCGCCGTGGTAAATGAGCAGTTCTTC. Protein sequence: CASSSSGGAVVNEQFF.